The rows below give T cell receptor beta chains drawn from one sample of a study of cytomegalovirus exposure and HLA in healthy donors. Libraries were prepared by immunoSEQ multiplex PCR; TCRdb keeps only in-frame clonotypes and omits some of them. Seen here are around 87,000 clones, over 70% observed once, and the top ten hold roughly 1.3%. The sample comprised PBMCs. The receptor set was obtained from a girl aged 2 to 9 in good health and CMV-seropositive. Each CDR3 is given with its conserved first and last residue. A D gene is named only where the DNA matches it firmly. Size is stated for part of the rows, as once, few or many counts, or as a class when the clone is expanded.

once	TRBJ2-3	TRBV28	TRBD2	TGTGCCAGCAGTTTTCGGCGGGGGAGCACAGATACGCAGTATTTT	CASSFRRGSTDTQYF
once	TRBJ2-6	TRBV27	TRBD1	TGTGCCAGCAGTGCCTTTGGACAGGGACCCTCTGGGGCCAACGTCCTGACTTTC	CASSAFGQGPSGANVLTF
few	TRBJ2-1	TRBV4-3	TRBD2	TGCGCCAGCAGCCATCTAGCGGACTCCTACAATGAGCAGTTCTTC	CASSHLADSYNEQFF
NA	TRBJ2-1	TRBV4-3	TRBD2	TGCGCCAGCAGCCAAGGAGATAGCGGGAGCCCCAATGAGCAGTTCTTC	CASSQGDSGSPNEQFF
NA	TRBJ2-1	TRBV2	TRBD2	TGTGCCACGTCGGGACTAGCGGGAGGTCGGAATGAGCAGTTCTTC	CATSGLAGGRNEQFF
NA	TRBJ1-1	TRBV27	NA	TGTGCCAGCAGTTTTAGTCCAGGGTCGGGCACTGAAGCTTTCTTT	CASSFSPGSGTEAFF
NA	TRBJ1-1	TRBV15	NA	TGTGCCACCAGCAGGACCAGGGGAAGTTGGGAGTACACTGAAGCTTTCTTT	CATSRTRGSWEYTEAFF
NA	TRBJ1-3	TRBV28	NA	TGTGCCAGTAGTGGACAGAACCTAAACACCATATATTTT	CASSGQNLNTIYF
NA	TRBJ2-3	TRBV7-9	NA	TGTGCCAGCAGGACAACCAAAGGCTCCACAGATACGCAGTATTTT	CASRTTKGSTDTQYF
NA	TRBJ2-1	TRBV5-1	NA	TGCGCCAGCAGCCAGGATCTCAATGAGCAGTTCTTC	CASSQDLNEQFF
NA	TRBJ1-4	TRBV5-1	TRBD1	TGCGCCAGCAGCCGTCAGACAGGGGGGGATGAAAAACTGTTTTTT	CASSRQTGGDEKLFF
few	TRBJ2-1	TRBV9	TRBD1	TGTGCCAGCAGCGTGGGACAGGGGATTCGGGAGCAGTTCTTC	CASSVGQGIREQFF
NA	TRBJ1-2	TRBV2	NA	TGTGCCAGCAGTGTGCGGAGTTATGGCTACACCTTC	CASSVRSYGYTF
NA	TRBJ1-1	TRBV29-1	TRBD1	TGCAGCGTAGGACAGGAATGGGAAGCTTTCTTT	CSVGQEWEAFF